This TCR beta chain was profiled in a study of blood T cell repertoires in COVID-19. Whole-study context: Specimens from acute and convalescent COVID-19 originated in the United States, Italy and Spain.

The study assigned cohorts using participant-reported clinical history. Recovered status in Cohort 3 required two negative PCRs, clearance, or symptom resolution. In the original processing: Reference gene primer amplification gave nucleated cell count estimates. TCRdb keeps only in-frame clones here, not all; method: immunoSEQ multiplex PCR. D and trimming come from the DNA, and the V and J calls and clone size come from that table. The top ten hold roughly 12% of the sample, which has approximately 170,000 clones, under 90% seen once. The CDR3 has 16 residues. V trimming: 7 bases; J trimming: 0 bases; junction bases outside the gene matches: 11. Germline CDR1 LNHDA, CDR2 SQIVND (reference sequence).

The chain joins TRBV19 to TRBJ1-1, with 7 bases fitting TRBD1. This TCR came from a man between 50 and 59 years old who had recovered from COVID-19. Sequencing was done on a sample of PBMCs or T cells enriched from blood (not recorded which). CDR3 nucleotide sequence: TGTGCCAGTACTTGGCAGGGGGAAAAAATGAACACTGAAGCTTTCTTT. Translating gives CASTWQGEKMNTEAFF.